The rows below give T cell receptor beta chains drawn from one sample of a study of post-analysis software for immune sequencing data. MiXCR, applied by TCRdb to the PCR reads, yields one record per CDR3 protein. This sample has some 800,000 distinct CDR3 sequences, with 35% to 55% found just once. Sequenced material: blood. The receptor source for this set is a girl aged 10 to 17 with multiple sclerosis. Both conserved end residues are part of each CDR3. Each record gives: clone size, V gene, D gene, J gene, CDR3 protein, CDR3 DNA. D genes are given only for firm matches. Some rows have no size entry. The others give once, few or many, or a class for an expanded clone.

clone size: .
V gene: TRBV19
D gene: .
J gene: TRBJ1-2
CDR3 protein: CASSPQGIGYGYTF
CDR3 DNA: TGTGCCAGTAGTCCACAGGGAATCGGCTATGGCTACACCTTC

clone size: few
V gene: TRBV12-3/TRBV12-4
D gene: TRBD2
J gene: TRBJ2-7
CDR3 protein: CASTSISSGSDEQYF
CDR3 DNA: TGTGCCAGCACCTCCATATCAAGCGGGAGTGACGAGCAGTACTTC

clone size: .
V gene: TRBV7-2
D gene: TRBD2
J gene: TRBJ2-1
CDR3 protein: CASSRGWGLAAYNEQFF
CDR3 DNA: TGTGCCAGCAGCCGGGGGTGGGGACTAGCAGCCTACAATGAGCAGTTCTTC

clone size: .
V gene: TRBV7-9
D gene: TRBD1
J gene: TRBJ2-1
CDR3 protein: CASSLSRTGVYEQFF
CDR3 DNA: TGTGCCAGCAGCTTAAGTCGGACAGGGGTCTATGAGCAGTTCTTC

clone size: .
V gene: TRBV4-2
D gene: .
J gene: TRBJ2-3
CDR3 protein: CASSQERPDTQYF
CDR3 DNA: TGTGCCAGCAGCCAAGAACGGCCAGATACGCAGTATTTT

clone size: .
V gene: TRBV9
D gene: .
J gene: TRBJ1-5
CDR3 protein: CASSVGQDQPQHF
CDR3 DNA: TGTGCCAGCAGCGTCGGCCAGGATCAGCCCCAGCATTTT

clone size: .
V gene: TRBV5-6
D gene: TRBD1
J gene: TRBJ2-3
CDR3 protein: CASSLPDRGGTDTQYF
CDR3 DNA: TGTGCCAGCAGCTTGCCGGACAGGGGGGGCACAGATACGCAGTATTTT

clone size: .
V gene: TRBV27
D gene: TRBD2
J gene: TRBJ2-1
CDR3 protein: CASSLRTSGTRLISSYNEQFF
CDR3 DNA: TGTGCCAGCAGTTTAAGGACTAGCGGGACCCGCTTAATTAGCTCCTACAATGAGCAGTTCTTC

clone size: .
V gene: TRBV3-1
D gene: .
J gene: TRBJ2-1
CDR3 protein: CASSQDPANPYNEQFF
CDR3 DNA: TGTGCCAGCAGCCAAGATCCAGCGAACCCCTACAATGAGCAGTTCTTC

clone size: .
V gene: TRBV13
D gene: .
J gene: TRBJ2-2
CDR3 protein: CASSLASDTGELFF
CDR3 DNA: TGTGCCAGCAGCTTGGCTAGCGACACCGGGGAGCTGTTTTTT